One sample yielded the 32 T cell receptor beta chains listed below, sequenced in a study of blood T cell repertoires in COVID-19. The method was immunoSEQ multiplex PCR; TCRdb's version includes in-frame clones alone and lacks a portion of them. The data show 300,000 to 350,000 clones, with around 90% seen just once and roughly 6.8% held by the top ten. Sequencing input: peripheral blood. All receptors come from a woman aged 25-40 years with COVID-19, enrolled during active disease.

The chain carries TRBV4-2 and TRBJ1-2, with D unclear. Trimming stripped 2 bases from V and 8 bases from J, with 12 bases between. The CDR3 is 13 residues long. Per the germline V gene, CDR1 is LGHNA and CDR2 is YNFKEQ. The CDR3 DNA sequence: TGTGCCAGCAGCCAACTGGTGGGCGGGGGCTACACCTTC. This translates into CASSQLVGGGYTF.

The count of this clone is one. The chain has TRBV24-1 and TRBJ2-7; 8 bases map to TRBD1. There are 16 residues in the CDR3. V gave up 2 bases and J gave up 6 bases; unmatched junction bases: 11. CDR1 is KGHDR, CDR2 SFDVKD, per germline. CDR3 region: CATSDSTAGGYGEQYF. CDR3 DNA sequence: TGTGCCACCAGTGATTCGACGGCAGGGGGCTATGGCGAGCAGTACTTC.

This rearrangement joins TRBV28 to TRBJ1-2; D perhaps matches TRBD1 (5 bases). Trimming removed 5 bases from V and 4 bases from J, with 14 bases in between. Germline V gives CDR1 MDHEN, CDR2 SYDVKM. The CDR3 contains 14 residues. This CDR3 reads CASSPPGLSYGYTF. For the CDR3, the DNA is TGTGCCAGCAGTCCACCGGGACTGAGCTATGGCTACACCTTC.

The chain is built from TRBV3-1 (or the pseudogene TRBV3-2) and TRBJ2-5; TRBD1 matches at 9 bases. Germline CDR1 LGHDT, CDR2 YNNKEL (reference sequence). The length of the CDR3 is 16 residues. V shed 5 bases, J shed 2 bases, and the junction held 9 bases outside the gene matches. CDR3 sequence (DNA): TGTGCCAGCAGCGCAGATTTCGGGACAGGGCAAGAGACCCAGTACTTC. It is translated as CASSADFGTGQETQYF.

A remark on this clone: Other DNA sequences in this specimen translate into the identical CDR3. The J gene is TRBJ1-1, the V gene TRBV6-5; 8 nucleotides match TRBD1. CDR1 is MNHEY, CDR2 SVGAGI, per germline. The CDR3 length is 13 residues. Germline trimming cut 8 bases from V and 2 bases from J; bases unmatched to any gene: 4. The CDR3 is CASRQGSNTEAFF. The CDR3 DNA is TGTGCCAGCCGACAGGGGTCTAACACTGAAGCTTTCTTT.

This chain connects TRBV6-5 to TRBJ1-1; D unresolved. The germline V gene has CDR1 MNHEY and CDR2 SVGAGI. This CDR3 region has 14 residues. Trimming took off 2 bases at V and 0 bases at J, with 7 bases between the two ends. The CDR3 nucleotides are TGTGCCAGCAGTTACGCAGAAATGAACACTGAAGCTTTCTTT. This encodes CASSYAEMNTEAFF.

This rearrangement joins TRBV7-2 to TRBJ2-7; 7 bases are shared with TRBD2. V shed 3 bases and J 2 bases; nucleotides not matched to a gene: 16. This CDR3 has 18 residues. Germline V CDR1 and CDR2: SGHTA, FQGNSA. DNA of the CDR3: TGTGCCAGCAGCTTGGGGCTTAGATCGGGGAGGGATACCTACGAGCAGTACTTC. Translating it yields CASSLGLRSGRDTYEQYF. Combining the CDR3 with reference TRBV7-2 and TRBJ2-7 gives the whole variable domain GAGVSQSPSNKVTEKGKDVELRCDPISGHTALYWYRQSLGQGLEFLIYFQGNSAPDKSGLPSDRFSAERTGGSVSTLTIQRTQQEDSAVYLCASSLGLRSGRDTYEQYFGPGTRLTVT.

The chain employs TRBV18 and TRBJ1-5; D is perhaps TRBD1 (6 bases). The CDR3 sequence is 14 residues long. CDR1 KGHSH and CDR2 LQKENI come from the germline V gene. V was trimmed by 6 bases and J by 6 bases, leaving 15 bases between them. The CDR3 spells CASSRGGVGQPQHF. The CDR3 coding sequence is TGTGCCAGCTCCCGAGGGGGGGTCGGTCAGCCCCAGCATTTT.

This chain connects TRBV9 to TRBJ2-1, with D perhaps TRBD2 (5 bases). V gave up 3 bases and J gave up 5 bases, with 6 bases separating them. The CDR3 spans 12 residues. CDR1 and CDR2 from the germline V gene are SGDLS and YYNGEE. The CDR3 region has the DNA TGTGCCAGCAGCGGGACTCACAATGAGCAGTTCTTC. This encodes CASSGTHNEQFF.

The chain recombines TRBV28 with TRBJ1-2; TRBD1 matches 10 bases. Germline CDR1 is MDHEN and CDR2 is SYDVKM. The CDR3 is made up of 15 amino acids. With 7 bases clipped from V and 6 bases from J, the junction kept 11 bases outside the gene matches. CDR3: CASTHTDRGLDGYTF. For the CDR3, the DNA is TGTGCCAGCACGCACACTGACAGGGGGCTGGATGGCTACACCTTC.

The V and J genes are TRBV9 and TRBJ2-5, with TRBD2 identical over 7 bases. Germline V lookup: CDR1 SGDLS, CDR2 YYNGEE. The CDR3 contains 15 residues. CDR3 loop: CATPGGRILQETQYF. Here the CDR3 DNA reads TGTGCAACGCCGGGAGGACGAATCCTCCAAGAGACCCAGTACTTC.

Regarding this clone: This sample includes further DNA sequences coding for the same CDR3. This chain joins TRBV2 and TRBJ2-5, with no clear D. The CDR3 is made up of 10 amino acids. Germline values: CDR1 SNHLY, CDR2 FYNNEI. V dropped 5 bases and J dropped 5 bases, with 3 bases sitting between them. CDR3 in amino acids: CASSLETQYF. The CDR3 DNA sequence: TGTGCCAGCAGTCTGGAGACCCAGTACTTC.

The genes are TRBV9 and TRBJ1-5; tentative D call: TRBD1 (5 bases). From germline, CDR1 is SGDLS and CDR2 YYNGEE. Trimming took 3 bases from V and 5 from J, leaving 6 bases between them. This CDR3 has 12 amino acids. CDR3 residues: CASSAGDQPQHF. CDR3 nucleotides: TGTGCCAGCAGCGCGGGGGATCAGCCCCAGCATTTT.

This clone was found a few times. J is TRBJ1-2 and V is TRBV19; D might be TRBD1 (6 bases). This CDR3 has 15 residues. Germline V gene sequence: CDR1 LNHDA, CDR2 SQIVND (reference sequence). V dropped 6 bases and J dropped 5 bases, with 19 bases sitting between them. The CDR3 protein is CASRRDATGGYGYTF. The CDR3 DNA follows: TGTGCCAGTAGGAGGGACGCGACAGGAGGATATGGCTACACCTTC.

The genes are TRBV7-2 and TRBJ1-5; D is perhaps TRBD1 (5 bases). V gave up 5 bases and J gave up 4 bases, with 12 bases separating them. Germline V CDR1 and CDR2: SGHTA, FQGNSA. This CDR3 has 14 amino acids. The DNA of the CDR3 is TGTGCCAGCAGCAAAGACAGTGCAAATCAGCCCCAGCATTTT. This encodes CASSKDSANQPQHF.

The chain couples TRBV28 to TRBJ1-2; 7 bases line up with TRBD1. V trimming: 4 bases; J trimming: 5 bases; junction bases outside the gene matches: 19. This CDR3 spans 18 amino acids. Germline V lookup: CDR1 MDHEN, CDR2 SYDVKM. This CDR3 reads CASSSNRDSHAGGYGYTF. CDR3 DNA: TGTGCCAGCAGTTCCAACAGGGACAGCCACGCCGGTGGATATGGCTACACCTTC.

The rearrangement uses TRBV2 and TRBJ1-6; D is ambiguous. The germline V gene encodes CDR1 SNHLY and CDR2 FYNNEI. V lost 10 bases and J 7 bases, leaving 14 bases between the germline ends. The CDR3 totals 13 residues. Written as DNA, the CDR3 is TGTGCCACAGCATATTCGGAGAATTCACCCCTCCACTTT. It is translated as CATAYSENSPLHF.

The CDR3 coding sequence is TGTGCCAGCAGCCAATTGGACAGGGGAGGCGGGGGCTACACCTTC. It is translated as CASSQLDRGGGGYTF. This chain links TRBV3-1 (or the pseudogene TRBV3-2) with TRBJ1-2; 9 bases are a match to TRBD1. Germline trimming cut 2 bases from V and 8 bases from J; bases unmatched to any gene: 9. The CDR3 runs to 15 residues. Germline CDR1 LGHDT, CDR2 YNNKEL (reference sequence).

The count of this clone is one. This chain uses TRBV7-2 with TRBJ2-2, with D perhaps matching TRBD2 (7 bases). Germline CDR1 SGHTA, CDR2 FQGNSA. V was cut by 3 bases and J by 4 bases, with 12 bases left in between. This CDR3 spans 15 amino acids. The CDR3 is CASSFRGRATGELFF. Here the CDR3 DNA reads TGTGCCAGCAGCTTTAGGGGGAGGGCCACCGGGGAGCTGTTTTTT.

For this clone: Since a much larger clone is just one base distant, this may be a read error. The rearrangement links TRBV7-9 to TRBJ1-1; no clear D. There are 12 residues in the CDR3. Trimming shortened V by 3 bases and J by 5 bases, and 7 bases separated the two germline ends. Germline V gene sequence: CDR1 SEHNR, CDR2 FQNEAQ (reference sequence). In DNA, the CDR3 is TGTGCCAGCAGCTTCGGGAATACTGAAGCTTTCTTT. Translating gives CASSFGNTEAFF.

This chain uses TRBV7-9 with TRBJ2-7, with 12 bases identical to TRBD1. Germline trimming cut 5 bases from V and 6 bases from J; bases unmatched to any gene: 2. In germline, CDR1 is SEHNR, CDR2 FQNEAQ (reference sequence). The CDR3 is made up of 13 amino acids. This chain's CDR3 is CASSRDRGLEQYF. DNA for the CDR3: TGTGCCAGCAGCCGGGACAGGGGGCTCGAGCAGTACTTC.

The chain employs TRBV6-5 and TRBJ2-7; 8 positions match TRBD1. Germline V gene data show CDR1 as MNHEY and CDR2 as SVGAGI. CDR3 length equals 15 residues. V shed 5 bases, J shed 2 bases, and the junction held 8 bases outside the gene matches. CDR3 in amino acids: CASSRTNRGTYEQYF. The CDR3, as DNA: TGTGCCAGCAGTCGGACAAACAGGGGGACCTACGAGCAGTACTTC.

Here the CDR3 DNA reads TGCGCCAGCAGCTTGTCGGGAGATCCCGGGGAGCTGTTTTTT. It specifies CASSLSGDPGELFF. This rearrangement joins TRBV5-1 to TRBJ2-2; D possibly corresponds to TRBD2 (6 bases). With 1 base removed from V and 6 bases from J, the gap between germline ends came to 10 bases. The CDR3 consists of 14 residues. The germline CDR1 and CDR2 sequences are SGHRS and YFSETQ.

V usage is TRBV6-5 and J usage is TRBJ1-2; 8 bases align to TRBD1. Germline V gene data show CDR1 as MNHEY and CDR2 as SVGAGI. This CDR3 is 16 amino acids long. Trimming removed 2 bases from V and 4 bases from J; junction bases left unmatched: 9. CDR3 nucleotides: TGTGCCAGCAGTTACGTGTCAAGAACAGGGGGCTATGGCTACACCTTC. This encodes CASSYVSRTGGYGYTF.

V usage is TRBV10-3 and J usage is TRBJ2-3; weak D call: TRBD1 (6 bases). Germline CDR1 ENHRY, CDR2 SYGVKD. This CDR3 region has 13 residues. Trimming removed 7 bases at V and 1 base at J, with 9 bases between. The CDR3 nucleotides are TGTGCCATCAATTCAGGGGGCACAGATACGCAGTATTTT. Its protein product is CAINSGGTDTQYF.

The chain combines TRBV28 with TRBJ2-7, with TRBD1 matching over 7 bases. The CDR3 contains 14 residues. Losses at the gene ends were 3 bases for V and 3 bases for J; bases not matched to a gene: 5. Germline CDR1 MDHEN, CDR2 SYDVKM. Written as DNA, the CDR3 is TGTGCCAGCAGTTTCGTGGGACAGTTCTACGAGCAGTACTTC. Protein: CASSFVGQFYEQYF.

The chain carries TRBV24-1 and TRBJ2-7, with a tentative D call TRBD1 (6 bases). The CDR3 runs 17 residues. V lost 0 bases and J 0 bases, leaving 14 bases between the germline ends. Germline lookup yields CDR1 KGHDR and CDR2 SFDVKD. The CDR3 bases are TGTGCCACCAGTGATTTGCAAATCCGGACAGACTCCTACGAGCAGTACTTC. It specifies CATSDLQIRTDSYEQYF.

A single count supports this clone. The V and J genes are TRBV15 and TRBJ2-1; TRBD2 aligns across 11 bases. Trimming cost V 0 bases and J 9 bases; bases outside gene matches: 7. Germline-derived CDR1 and CDR2 are LNHNV and YYDKDF (reference sequence). The CDR3 loop spans 16 amino acids. This CDR3 reads CATSRDVAGGPGEQFF. The CDR3, as DNA: TGTGCCACCAGCAGAGATGTAGCGGGAGGGCCGGGTGAGCAGTTCTTC.

The J gene is TRBJ1-6, the V gene TRBV25-1, with 9 bases aligning to TRBD1. The CDR3 has 15 residues. V shed 3 bases, J shed 8 bases, and the junction held 5 bases outside the gene matches. CDR1 and CDR2 from the germline V gene are MGHDK and SYGVNS. This CDR3 is CASSDWDRVDSPLHF. In nucleotides, the CDR3 is TGTGCCAGCAGTGACTGGGACAGGGTCGATTCACCCCTCCACTTT.

The chain employs TRBV6-6 and TRBJ1-4, with no clear D. Germline V gene lookup returns CDR1 MNHNY and CDR2 SVGAGI (reference sequence). The CDR3 covers 13 residues. Trimming stripped 2 bases from V and 8 bases from J, with 9 bases between. The CDR3 DNA sequence: TGTGCCAGCAGTTACCGGTATGAGGAAAAACTGTTTTTT. Protein product: CASSYRYEEKLFF.

The genes are TRBV5-4 and TRBJ2-2; 10 bases align to TRBD2. V shed 0 bases and J 4 bases; nucleotides not matched to a gene: 6. This CDR3 is built from 17 residues. The V gene's germline CDR1 is SGHNT and CDR2 YYREEE (reference sequence). CDR3 nucleotide sequence: TGTGCCAGCAGCTTGGCAGCGGGAGGGCCTAGCACCGGGGAGCTGTTTTTT. Its protein is CASSLAAGGPSTGELFF.

A remark on this clone: Different DNA sequences within this sample yield the same CDR3. The chain links TRBV6-5 to TRBJ1-4, with 7 nucleotides matching TRBD1. CDR1 MNHEY and CDR2 SVGAGI come from the germline V gene. This CDR3 is built from 15 residues. Trimming at V came to 0 bases and at J to 5 bases, leaving 3 bases not matched to a gene. The CDR3 sequence: CASSYSGTVNEKLFF. In nucleotides, the CDR3 is TGTGCCAGCAGTTACTCCGGGACAGTAAATGAAAAACTGTTTTTT.